The 9 T cell receptor beta chains below all came from one sample that was sequenced in a study of T cell responses to AZD1222 COVID-19 vaccine. TCRdb's copy holds only in-frame clones and misses some; the assay was immunoSEQ multiplex PCR. The table records around 140,000 clones, about nine tenths of them present only once. The specimen was peripheral blood, collected on day 0 of AZD1222 vaccination. All receptors derive from an adult in good health.

The rearrangement links TRBV7-9 to TRBJ2-2; possibly TRBD2 for D (8 bases). The CDR3 is made up of 18 amino acids. V lost 2 bases and J 4 bases, leaving 20 bases between the germline ends. Germline values: CDR1 SEHNR, CDR2 FQNEAQ (reference sequence). CDR3 sequence: CASSLLSGGGLGTGELFF. CDR3 coding DNA: TGTGCCAGCAGCTTATTGTCGGGAGGGGGCCTGGGCACCGGGGAGCTGTTTTTT.

V and J are TRBV20-1 and TRBJ1-2, with no clear D. Germline lookup yields CDR1 DFQATT and CDR2 SNEGSKA (reference sequence). The CDR3 loop spans 11 amino acids. Deletions cut 6 bases from V and 8 bases from J, with 13 bases between. The CDR3 DNA follows: TGCAGTGCCTTGTTACCTCCCGGCTACACCTTC. Residues: CSALLPPGYTF.

V gene TRBV24-1 combines with J gene TRBJ2-6, with D possibly matching TRBD1 (5 bases). This CDR3 comprises 16 residues. Looked up from germline, CDR1 is KGHDR and CDR2 is SFDVKD. V lost 7 bases, J lost 0 bases, and 12 bases lay in between. CDR3 protein: CATSKGSSSGANVLTF. The CDR3 DNA is TGTGCCACCAGCAAGGGGTCCTCCTCTGGGGCCAACGTCCTGACTTTC.

This rearrangement joins TRBV2 to TRBJ1-5; D uncertain. The CDR3 runs to 13 residues. Between the trimmed V and J ends, which lost 1 base and 6 bases, there was a span of 7 bases. Germline loops: CDR1 SNHLY, CDR2 FYNNEI. This CDR3 reads CASSEDSGQPQHF. Here the CDR3 DNA reads TGTGCCAGCAGTGAAGATAGCGGTCAGCCCCAGCATTTT.

This chain links TRBV12-2 with TRBJ2-5; TRBD2 reflects the table's D call only, with no check against the DNA. TRBV12-2 is a pseudogene segment. The CDR3 has 16 residues. The CDR3 protein is CASRLECDGGKGTQYF. CDR3 DNA: TGTGCAAGTCGCTTAGAATGTGACGGGGGGAAGGGGACCCAGTACTTC.

The chain uses TRBV10-3 and TRBJ1-1; D remains ambiguous. Germline-derived CDR1 and CDR2 are ENHRY and SYGVKD. The CDR3 loop spans 15 amino acids. V lost 0 bases, J lost 0 bases, and 8 bases lay in between. CDR3 sequence reads: CAISESSGMNTEAFF. CDR3 DNA sequence: TGTGCCATCAGTGAGTCGTCCGGGATGAACACTGAAGCTTTCTTT.

The rearrangement links TRBV11-3 to TRBJ2-2; D remains unclear. This CDR3 has 14 amino acids. V was trimmed by 4 bases and J by 0 bases, leaving 6 bases between them. Germline lookup yields CDR1 SGHNT and CDR2 YENEEA. In nucleotides, the CDR3 is TGTGCCAGCAGCTGGGATGCGAACACCGGGGAGCTGTTTTTT. The encoded protein is CASSWDANTGELFF.

This clone was seen a single time. The V call is TRBV5-1, the J call TRBJ1-4; 9 bases are a match to TRBD1. Germline lookup yields CDR1 SGHRS and CDR2 YFSETQ. The junction had 9 bases not matched to a gene; V was cut back by 6 bases and J by 9 bases. The CDR3 is made up of 14 amino acids. This chain's CDR3 is CASNPGQGFQKLFF. CDR3 nucleotides: TGCGCCAGCAATCCCGGACAGGGGTTCCAAAAACTGTTTTTT.

The chain employs TRBV2 and TRBJ1-1; D gene uncertain. This CDR3 has 12 residues. V lost 3 bases, J lost 1 base, and 3 bases lay in between. In germline, CDR1 is SNHLY, CDR2 FYNNEI. This CDR3 is CASSEENTEAFF. DNA for the CDR3: TGTGCCAGCAGTGAGGAGAACACTGAAGCTTTCTTT.